The entry below describes one T cell receptor beta chain. As yet, its antigen is unknown. This specimen comes from a study of identical twins. Overall study findings and caveats: Among out-of-frame alpha sequences shared by twins, low generation probability occurred in excess. With beta out-of-frame sequences, excess sharing by twins was weaker. These conclusions were based on statistical analysis (cross-sectional, not following the same donors).

A universal primer site was created by template switching, with the cDNA bearing unique molecular identifiers. TCRdb called the 5' RACE reads again in MiXCR, with one record for every CDR3 protein. The table has about 890,000 distinct CDR3 sequences, roughly 12% seen once. This CDR3 comprises 14 residues. V trimming: 10 bases; J trimming: 7 bases; junction bases outside the gene matches: 8. Germline V lookup: CDR1 ENHRY, CDR2 SYGVKD. The same sample was also studied in work on yellow fever vaccine responses in identical twins.

This receptor was identified in a woman between 18 and 29 years old in good health. Sequenced input: PBMCs. The rearrangement joins TRBV10-3 to TRBJ1-6, with 9 bases that match TRBD1. The DNA of the CDR3 is TGTGCCACCTCGGGACAGGGAGAGAATTCACCCCTCCACTTT. Residues: CATSGQGENSPLHF.